Listed here are 27 T cell receptor beta chains from one sample, sequenced in a study of CD8 T cells in Susac syndrome. RNA, at about 0.5 to 1 ug, was reverse transcribed with random hexamers. One entry per CDR3 protein results from TCRdb running MiXCR on the immunoSEQ multiplex PCR reads. The sample lists 100,000 to 150,000 distinct CDR3 sequences, more than 80% occurring once. The material sequenced was CD8+ T cells from PBMCs. These receptors all stem from a human donor with multiple sclerosis.

The chain has TRBV4-1 and TRBJ2-3; 10 bases are shared with TRBD2. V was pared by 0 bases and J by 2 bases, with 2 bases of the junction left unmatched. Germline CDR1 MGHRA, CDR2 YSYEKL. The CDR3 extends over 16 amino acids. CDR3 coding DNA: TGCGCCAGCAGCCAAGAACTAGCGGGGATCACAGATACGCAGTATTTT. Encoded protein: CASSQELAGITDTQYF.

The J gene is TRBJ2-7, the V gene TRBV19; TRBD1 agrees at 10 bases. This CDR3 has 14 residues. Germline CDR1 is LNHDA and CDR2 is SQIVND (reference sequence). J gave up 3 bases and V 6 bases, and 5 bases lay outside the gene matches. In nucleotides, the CDR3 is TGTGCCAGTAGGTCCGGGACAGGGGACTACGAGCAGTACTTC. Translation gives CASRSGTGDYEQYF.

This chain links TRBV5-1 with TRBJ1-5; TRBD1 is a possible D gene (6 bases). In germline, CDR1 is SGHRS, CDR2 YFSETQ. The CDR3 is 17 residues long. Trimming removed 0 bases at V and 2 bases at J, with 15 bases between. The CDR3 nucleotides read TGCGCCAGCAGCTTGGGGGGGCGCCGGGGCGGCAATCAGCCCCAGCATTTT. Protein: CASSLGGRRGGNQPQHF.

The V and J genes are TRBV2 and TRBJ2-3; D ambiguous. V was clipped by 6 bases and J by 0 bases, with 7 bases between them. CDR3 length equals 13 residues. The germline V gene has CDR1 SNHLY and CDR2 FYNNEI. CDR3 nucleotide sequence: TGTGCCAGCAGGGAGACTAGCACAGATACGCAGTATTTT. Protein product: CASRETSTDTQYF.

The table lists this clonotype with a few counts. The genes are TRBV6-5 and TRBJ1-4; D unresolved. V was cut by 0 bases and J by 8 bases, with 13 bases left in between. The CDR3 covers 15 residues. Germline V lookup: CDR1 MNHEY, CDR2 SVGAGI. This CDR3 reads CASSYSPQPYEKLFF. The DNA of the CDR3 is TGTGCCAGCAGTTACTCCCCACAGCCGTACGAAAAACTGTTTTTT.

This chain links TRBV24-1 with TRBJ1-6; 7 bases align to TRBD1. Germline CDR1 KGHDR, CDR2 SFDVKD. With V trimmed by 4 bases and J by 13 bases, 3 bases remained unmatched. This CDR3 has 12 residues. The CDR3: CATSDPGGPLHF. The CDR3 DNA reads as TGTGCCACCAGTGACCCAGGGGGTCCCCTCCACTTT.

The rearrangement uses TRBV2 and TRBJ2-1; D might be TRBD2 (6 bases). The CDR3 is 15 residues long. Germline-derived CDR1 and CDR2 are SNHLY and FYNNEI. V shed 3 bases and J shed 2 bases, with 11 bases lying between them. For the CDR3, the DNA is TGTGCCAGCAGTGAGTCGGGGAGGCCCTACAATGAGCAGTTCTTC. It yields the protein CASSESGRPYNEQFF. The variable domain in full, with the rest retrieved from reference TRBV2 and TRBJ2-1, is EPEVTQTPSHQVTQMGQEVILRCVPISNHLYFYWYRQILGQKVEFLVSFYNNEISEKSEIFDDQFSVERPDGSNFTLKIRSTKLEDSAMYFCASSESGRPYNEQFFGPGTRLTVL.

The chain employs TRBV6-1 and TRBJ1-6; TRBD1 might be the D (5 bases). The CDR3 length is 13 residues. V was shortened by 5 bases and J by 11 bases, with 13 bases between the two germline ends. The germline gives CDR1 MNHNS, CDR2 SASEGT. The CDR3 loop is CASSSRVFAPLHF. CDR3 DNA sequence: TGTGCCAGCAGTAGCAGGGTTTTTGCACCCCTCCACTTT.

J is TRBJ1-1 and V is TRBV21-1; TRBD1 reflects the table's D call only, with no check against the DNA. TRBV21-1 is described as a pseudogene. This CDR3 has 13 residues. CDR3 in amino acids: CATPGTSNTEAFF. CDR3 DNA: TGTGCCACCCCGGGGACATCGAACACTGAAGCTTTCTTT.

The V gene is TRBV2, the J gene TRBJ2-7, with D tentatively TRBD2 (5 bases). The CDR3 runs to 15 residues. V dropped 3 bases and J dropped 5 bases, with 17 bases sitting between them. The germline V gene encodes CDR1 SNHLY and CDR2 FYNNEI. CDR3 region: CASSDVRTRSHEQYV. The CDR3 DNA reads as TGTGCCAGCAGTGACGTGAGAACTAGAAGCCACGAGCAGTACGTC.

The gene calls are TRBV11-2 and TRBJ2-3; D is perhaps TRBD1 or TRBD2 (6 bases each). The CDR3 covers 18 residues. Trimming removed 0 bases at V and 0 bases at J, with 16 bases between. The germline gives CDR1 SGHAT, CDR2 FQNNGV. The CDR3 spells CASSLDLFGGRSTDTQYF. DNA for the CDR3: TGTGCCAGCAGCTTAGATTTGTTTGGGGGGCGAAGCACAGATACGCAGTATTTT.

This chain connects TRBV11-1 to TRBJ2-1; 9 positions match TRBD2. The V segment lost 5 bases and the J segment 7 bases; nucleotides outside the gene matches: 6. CDR3 size: 14 residues. CDR1 is SGHAT, CDR2 FQDESV, per germline (reference sequence). The chain's CDR3 is CASSASGNRNEQFF. The CDR3 bases are TGTGCCAGCAGCGCTAGCGGGAATAGGAATGAGCAGTTCTTC. The whole variable domain, remainder taken from reference TRBV11-1 and TRBJ2-1, is EAEVAQSPRYKITEKSQAVAFWCDPISGHATLYWYRQILGQGPELLVQFQDESVVDDSQLPKDRFSAERLKGVDSTLKIQPAELGDSAMYLCASSASGNRNEQFFGPGTRLTVL.

The chain recombines TRBV5-1 with TRBJ2-1; 8 bases agree with TRBD1. V shed 3 bases, J shed 6 bases, and the junction held 14 bases outside the gene matches. CDR1 is SGHRS, CDR2 YFSETQ, per germline. CDR3 size: 17 residues. In DNA form, the CDR3 reads TGCGCCAGCAGCTGGGGGCCGGACAGGGAAATTCCCAATGAGCAGTTCTTC. Protein sequence: CASSWGPDREIPNEQFF.

The CDR3 region is CATSDDQGCHEQYV. In DNA, the CDR3 is TGTGCCACCAGTGATGATCAGGGTTGCCACGAGCAGTACGTC. The gene calls are TRBV24-1 and TRBJ2-7; D may be TRBD1 (5 bases). The CDR3 is 14 amino acids. Germline CDR1 reads KGHDR; CDR2 reads SFDVKD. The V end was cut by 3 bases, the J end by 5 bases, with 13 bases between.

This clonotype was seen a single time. The chain couples TRBV30 to TRBJ2-7, with D uncertain. From germline, CDR1 is GTSNPN and CDR2 SVGIG (reference sequence). The V end was cut by 1 base, the J end by 0 bases, with 7 bases between. CDR3 length equals 13 residues. The CDR3 sequence is CAWSGGSSYEQYF. CDR3 nucleotides: TGTGCCTGGAGTGGAGGCAGCTCCTACGAGCAGTACTTC. The whole variable domain, filled in from reference TRBV30 and TRBJ2-7, reads SQTIHQWPATLVQPVGSPLSLECTVEGTSNPNLYWYRQAAGRGLQLLFYSVGIGQISSEVPQNLSASRPQDRQFILSSKKLLLSDSGFYLCAWSGGSSYEQYFGPGTRLTVT.

This clonotype was observed a handful of times. This rearrangement joins TRBV6-1 to TRBJ2-7; TRBD1 matches 7 bases. Germline CDR1 reads MNHNS; CDR2 reads SASEGT. V lost 10 bases to trimming and J lost 5 bases; unmatched junction nucleotides: 11. The CDR3 has 13 residues. CDR3 sequence reads: CAIIPNRGDEQYV. CDR3 DNA sequence: TGTGCCATCATACCCAACAGGGGAGACGAGCAGTACGTC.

This chain links TRBV18 with TRBJ2-1, with 7 bases fitting TRBD1. Germline V gives CDR1 KGHSH, CDR2 LQKENI. J gave up 9 bases and V 5 bases, and 4 bases lay outside the gene matches. The CDR3 consists of 12 residues. Written as DNA, the CDR3 is TGTGCCAGCTCATCCGACAGGGCTGAGCAGTTCTTC. This encodes CASSSDRAEQFF.

The rearrangement links TRBV4-1 to TRBJ1-5; D gene uncertain. The ends were cut back, 3 bases at V and 5 bases at J, with 11 bases in the middle. Germline CDR1 MGHRA, CDR2 YSYEKL. The length of the CDR3 is 14 residues. CDR3 in amino acids: CASSQSLRDQPQHF. Here the CDR3 DNA reads TGCGCCAGCAGCCAGTCACTTCGGGATCAGCCCCAGCATTTT.

The chain combines TRBV7-6 with TRBJ1-2, with a weak D call TRBD1 (6 bases). The CDR3 runs to 17 residues. Trimming left V 1 base short and J 7 bases short, with 22 bases between. Germline CDR1 SGHVS, CDR2 FNYEAQ. Here the CDR3 DNA reads TGTGCCAGCAGCTTAGAGGGGTATTGGGGGGCGCTTATTGGCTACACCTTC. It encodes CASSLEGYWGALIGYTF. Based on the CDR3 plus reference TRBV7-6 and TRBJ1-2, the full variable domain is GAGVSQSPRYKVTKRGQDVALRCDPISGHVSLYWYRQALGQGPEFLTYFNYEAQQDKSGLPNDRFSAERPEGSISTLTIQRTEQRDSAMYRCASSLEGYWGALIGYTFGSGTRLTVV.

CDR3 protein: CASSYVGGRQPQHF. For the CDR3, the DNA is TGTGCCAGCAGTTACGTAGGGGGGCGGCAGCCCCAGCATTTT. The rearrangement uses TRBV6-6 and TRBJ1-5; D possibly corresponds to TRBD1 (6 bases). V dropped 2 bases and J dropped 7 bases, with 12 bases sitting between them. This CDR3 comprises 14 residues. CDR1 MNHNY and CDR2 SVGAGI come from the germline V gene (reference sequence).

V usage is TRBV9 and J usage is TRBJ2-1; 11 bases line up with TRBD2. The junction had 7 bases not matched to a gene; V was cut back by 2 bases and J by 0 bases. This CDR3 contains 18 residues. From germline, CDR1 is SGDLS and CDR2 YYNGEE. The CDR3 DNA follows: TGTGCCAGCAGCGTGGGTAGCGGGAGGGGTAGCTCCTACAATGAGCAGTTCTTC. Protein: CASSVGSGRGSSYNEQFF.

This clonotype appeared a single time. CDR3 in amino acids: CASSPNREQETQYF. CDR3 DNA sequence: TGCGCCAGCAGCCCAAACAGGGAACAAGAGACCCAGTACTTC. The chain joins TRBV4-1 to TRBJ2-5; perhaps TRBD1 as D (6 bases). This CDR3 has 14 amino acids. Germline V gene data show CDR1 as MGHRA and CDR2 as YSYEKL. With 4 bases removed from V and 2 bases from J, the gap between germline ends came to 11 bases.

The CDR3 DNA follows: TGCAGCGTTACGGGGCATCCGGGACAGGGTCCCAGCTATGGCTACACCTTC. It specifies CSVTGHPGQGPSYGYTF. This chain uses TRBV29-1 with TRBJ1-2, with TRBD1 matching over 9 bases. This CDR3 has 17 amino acids. CDR1 is SQVTM and CDR2 is ANQGSEA in the germline V gene. The V and J ends lost 5 bases and 4 bases, in that order; junction bases with no gene match: 17.

The chain employs TRBV9 and TRBJ2-5; the D gene could be TRBD1 or TRBD2 (5 bases each). Germline CDR1 SGDLS, CDR2 YYNGEE. Trimming pared 3 bases from V and 2 bases from J, leaving 17 bases between. This CDR3 region has 16 residues. The CDR3 sequence: CASSGDPVWGQETQYF. CDR3 bases: TGTGCCAGCAGCGGGGACCCGGTGTGGGGGCAAGAGACCCAGTACTTC.

The count of this clonotype is one. The chain combines TRBV9 with TRBJ2-3; the match to TRBD2 covers 12 bases. The CDR3 is made up of 14 amino acids. The germline CDR1 and CDR2 sequences are SGDLS and YYNGEE. With 3 bases clipped from V and 6 bases from J, the junction kept 2 bases outside the gene matches. For the CDR3, the DNA is TGTGCCAGCAGCGGCACTAGCGGGAGGGATACGCAGTATTTT. Its translation is CASSGTSGRDTQYF.

The chain has TRBV7-9 and TRBJ2-3; D is unresolved. The CDR3 has 13 residues. Germline CDR1 is SEHNR and CDR2 is FQNEAQ (reference sequence). V lost 4 bases to trimming and J lost 5 bases, with 10 bases between them. The CDR3 here is CASSSRVQDTQYF. CDR3 nucleotides: TGTGCCAGCAGCTCTAGGGTCCAAGATACGCAGTATTTT. Using reference TRBV7-9 and TRBJ2-3 for the parts outside the CDR3, the full variable domain is DTGVSQNPRHKITKRGQNVTFRCDPISEHNRLYWYRQTLGQGPEFLTYFQNEAQLEKSRLLSDRFSAERPKGSFSTLEIQRTEQGDSAMYLCASSSRVQDTQYFGPGTRLTVL.

The rearrangement links TRBV5-1 to TRBJ1-1; D not resolved. V was trimmed by 1 base and J by 6 bases, leaving 13 bases between them. Germline V gene data show CDR1 as SGHRS and CDR2 as YFSETQ. This CDR3 is built from 14 residues. As DNA, the CDR3 is TGCGCCAGCAGCTTGACGGTCCGAGGGCCTGAAGCTTTCTTT. Residues: CASSLTVRGPEAFF.